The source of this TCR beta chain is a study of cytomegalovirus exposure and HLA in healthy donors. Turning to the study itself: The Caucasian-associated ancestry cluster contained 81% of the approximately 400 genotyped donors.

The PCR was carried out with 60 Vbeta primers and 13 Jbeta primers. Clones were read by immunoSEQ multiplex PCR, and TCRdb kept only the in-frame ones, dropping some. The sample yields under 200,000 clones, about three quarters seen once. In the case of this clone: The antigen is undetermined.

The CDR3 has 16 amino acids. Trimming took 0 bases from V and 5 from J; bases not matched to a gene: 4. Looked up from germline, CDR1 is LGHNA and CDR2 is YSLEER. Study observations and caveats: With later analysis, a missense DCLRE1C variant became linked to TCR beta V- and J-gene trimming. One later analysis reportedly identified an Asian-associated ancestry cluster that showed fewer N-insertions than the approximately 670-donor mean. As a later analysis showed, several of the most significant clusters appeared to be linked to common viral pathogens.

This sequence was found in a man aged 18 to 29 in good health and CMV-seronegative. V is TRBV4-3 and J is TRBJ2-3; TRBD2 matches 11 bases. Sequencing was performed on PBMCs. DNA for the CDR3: TGCGCCAGCAGCCAAGATCTAGCGGGAGGTATAGATACGCAGTATTTT. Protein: CASSQDLAGGIDTQYF.